These T cell receptor beta chains were read from a single sample in a study of blood T cell repertoires in COVID-19. Here immunoSEQ multiplex PCR was the method, and the copy in TCRdb shows in-frame clones only, minus some. The sample records under 200,000 clones, around 90% being singletons. The sample taken for sequencing was PBMCs or T cells enriched from blood (not recorded which). The receptor set was obtained from a woman aged 18 to 35 who had recovered from COVID-19. The conserved cysteine and the conserved F or W are not part of the CDR3 here. Each record gives: V gene, CDR3 protein.

v_call: TRBV6-5
cdr3_aa: ASHTGRRGTEAF

v_call: TRBV19
cdr3_aa: ASSINGQRINSPLH

v_call: TRBV28
cdr3_aa: ASSFIYSRQGGNEQY

v_call: TRBV7-7
cdr3_aa: ASSPLGSLNTGELF

v_call: TRBV28
cdr3_aa: ASRQPPTPHGYT

v_call: TRBV6-5
cdr3_aa: AARDSSGQPQH

v_call: TRBV5-1
cdr3_aa: ASSLVAGEQETQY

v_call: TRBV7-3
cdr3_aa: ASSLTPQLGDYNEQF

v_call: TRBV4-2
cdr3_aa: ASSRTGDTEAF

v_call: TRBV6-5
cdr3_aa: ATRAPGQGSGYT

v_call: TRBV29-1
cdr3_aa: SVEDRGGLPEAF